Listed below are T cell receptor beta chains from one sample, sequenced in a study of Ad26.COV2.S vaccination and SARS-CoV-2 variants. Some clones are missing from TCRdb's copy, which holds only in-frame ones; the method was immunoSEQ multiplex PCR. This table has 300,000 to 450,000 clones, roughly 85% appearing once. Sequencing was performed on peripheral blood, taken in a trial of Ad26.COV2.S vaccine versus placebo. The origin of the receptors is a person aged 18-65 years who received the Ad26.COV2.S COVID-19 vaccine or a placebo. Both conserved end residues are trimmed from each CDR3. Each record gives: V gene, J gene, CDR3 protein.

TRBV28	TRBJ2-2	ASSFRATGELF
TRBV3-1/TRBV3-2	TRBJ1-1	ASSIQTDRVYTEAF
TRBV6-2/TRBV6-3	TRBJ1-2	ASSTGQFYGYT
TRBV9	TRBJ1-1	ASSVGQGTRTEAF
TRBV25-1	TRBJ2-5	ASSAAGGAKETQY
TRBV12-3/TRBV12-4	TRBJ2-1	ASSWTSANEQF
TRBV3-1/TRBV3-2	TRBJ2-7	ASRPTSGGPTYEQY
TRBV28	TRBJ1-2	ASSSWRNYGYT
TRBV3-1/TRBV3-2	TRBJ1-1	ASSPWDRNTEAF
TRBV6-1	TRBJ2-2	ASSEYRQGARKNTGELF
TRBV12-3/TRBV12-4	TRBJ2-5	ASKYGATETQY
TRBV2	TRBJ2-5	ASSSSGGRGETQY
TRBV2	TRBJ2-3	ASSELGKTDTQY
TRBV28	TRBJ1-5	ASSSPGQAHQPQH
TRBV7-9	TRBJ1-6	ASSLALGNSKNSPLH
TRBV5-1	TRBJ2-3	ASSLTAGAGTDTQY
TRBV28	TRBJ1-4	ASSSNEKLF
TRBV5-4	TRBJ2-1	ASSLAGGNNEQF
TRBV27	TRBJ2-2	ASSPQGWVGELF
TRBV18	TRBJ2-5	ASSLRQGQETQY
TRBV12-3/TRBV12-4	TRBJ1-1	ASKFRGGTEAF
TRBV5-4	TRBJ2-5	ASSLALPGTSGKGTQY
TRBV7-2	TRBJ2-1	ASSLDERSYNEQF
TRBV6-2/TRBV6-3	TRBJ2-1	ASSYRSEGNEQF
TRBV18	TRBJ1-2	ASSPPGSPYNYGYT
TRBV3-1/TRBV3-2	TRBJ1-5	ASSQAINSNQPQH
TRBV9	TRBJ1-2	ASSDLQRPGDGYT
TRBV7-2	TRBJ2-7	ASSQTRDKAYEQY
TRBV3-1/TRBV3-2	TRBJ2-1	ASSQLAGDEQF
TRBV6-1	TRBJ2-3	ASSQGIRTGTDTQY
TRBV5-1	TRBJ2-7	ASSIRQGPSPYEQY
TRBV4-3	TRBJ2-1	ASSQEWSPSYNEQF
TRBV19	TRBJ2-3	ASRLNTGVSTDTQY
TRBV14	TRBJ1-2	ASSQTANYGYT
TRBV7-8	TRBJ2-2	ASSWAHPNTGELF
TRBV14	TRBJ2-3	ASSHPSGRGTDTQY
TRBV3-1/TRBV3-2	TRBJ2-3	ASSQDGVLAGGTDTQY
TRBV7-8	TRBJ1-5	ASSLGTGFNQPQH
TRBV5-1	TRBJ2-3	ASSSTGSEDTQY
TRBV18	TRBJ1-2	ASSPPGPVYGYT
TRBV30	TRBJ1-1	AWSVGWESWMDTEAF
TRBV15	TRBJ2-1	ATSRDQVASVSSYNEQF
TRBV7-5	TRBJ1-1	ARSCRQGWNTEAF
TRBV4-3	TRBJ1-1	ASSQQRDTEAF
TRBV6-2/TRBV6-3	TRBJ2-7	ASSYSRFSHGQGATYEQY
TRBV7-9	TRBJ1-5	ASSPTGGNQPQH
TRBV20-1	TRBJ1-1	SARPNTEAF
TRBV10-3	TRBJ1-1	AISTDTEAF
TRBV6-5	TRBJ1-5	ASSLGREFYQPQH
TRBV9	TRBJ2-1	ASSLGGFQSYNEQF
TRBV18	TRBJ1-2	ASSPFDRDGYT
TRBV4-3	TRBJ2-7	ASSQDRRTYEQY
TRBV19	TRBJ2-1	ASRPWVAGGKSSYNEQF
TRBV9	TRBJ2-3	ASSSSGGASTDTQY
TRBV18	TRBJ1-5	ASSPAYNQPQH
TRBV29-1	TRBJ2-7	SVVGSSYEQY
TRBV3-1/TRBV3-2	TRBJ2-6	ASSQGEGEVNHSGANVLT
TRBV6-2/TRBV6-3	TRBJ2-7	ASSYSRLATYEQY
TRBV15	TRBJ2-3	ATSRDRRRDTQY
TRBV6-5	TRBJ2-1	ASSYSMARANEQF